This paragraph reports one T cell receptor beta chain. Its antigen is unknown. The data were taken from a study of CD8+ T cells in alopecia areata. Study outcomes and limitations: Shared TCR sequences were less clear between patients than in mice, possibly partly from HLA diversity. More clonal than normal scalp was lesional scalp, particularly alopecia totalis/universalis.

In each case, RNA was isolated and then reverse transcribed into cDNA as the sequencing template. Generated by immunoSEQ multiplex PCR, the TCRdb table keeps only in-frame clones and is missing some. The table includes some 120,000 clones, around 48% detected once. Alopecia areata patients provided lesional scalp punch biopsies and peripheral blood. It was from PBMCs that CD4+ and CD8+ T cells were sorted. Sequenced input: NKG2D-low CD8+ T cells sorted from blood. The receptor was derived from a human donor with alopecia areata.

This CDR3 reads CASSSLTGAFDEQYF. The CDR3 DNA follows: TGTGCCAGCAGTTCCCTGACAGGGGCGTTCGACGAGCAGTACTTC. The chain combines TRBV27 with TRBJ2-7, with TRBD1 matching 8 bases. Germline values: CDR1 MNHEY, CDR2 SMNVEV (reference sequence). CDR3 length: 15 amino acids. V was clipped by 4 bases and J by 5 bases; unmatched bases: 10.